A single sample gave rise to the 16 T cell receptor beta chains below, sequenced in a study of CD8 T cells in Susac syndrome. RNA was extracted with the RNeasy kit, and a quantity of roughly 0.5 to 1 ug was reverse transcribed using random hexamers. TCRdb ran MiXCR on the immunoSEQ multiplex PCR reads and lists one entry per CDR3 protein. This table has 200,000 to 250,000 distinct CDR3 sequences, roughly nine tenths appearing once. The sequenced sample consisted of CD8+ T cells from PBMCs. These receptors were taken from a human donor with multiple sclerosis.

The chain links TRBV7-9 to TRBJ1-1; D ambiguous. Deletions cut 2 bases from V and 1 base from J, with 11 bases between. Germline CDR1 and CDR2: SEHNR and FQNEAQ (reference sequence). There are 15 residues in the CDR3. The CDR3 protein is CASSLIWAANTEAFF. In nucleotides, the CDR3 is TGTGCCAGCAGCTTAATCTGGGCTGCGAACACTGAAGCTTTCTTT.

This clonotype occurred once. This chain uses TRBV15 with TRBJ2-7; 9 bases align to TRBD2. CDR3 length equals 15 residues. V trimming: 5 bases; J trimming: 6 bases; junction bases outside the gene matches: 11. CDR1 LNHNV and CDR2 YYDKDF come from the germline V gene (reference sequence). CDR3 sequence (DNA): TGTGCCACCAGCGGGTTGCGGGGGGGCCCGGGCGAGCAGTACTTC. Translated, it gives CATSGLRGGPGEQYF.

The chain couples TRBV6-5 to TRBJ1-1; a weak D match, TRBD1 (5 bases). Germline lookup yields CDR1 MNHEY and CDR2 SVGAGI. This CDR3 has 14 residues. V was pared by 4 bases and J by 1 base, with 10 bases between. CDR3 sequence reads: CASSLRGGNTEAFF. In DNA, the CDR3 is TGTGCCAGCAGTTTACGGGGCGGGAACACTGAAGCTTTCTTT.

The V gene is TRBV9, the J gene TRBJ1-1, with D perhaps matching TRBD1 (6 bases). V was trimmed by 0 bases and J by 4 bases, leaving 13 bases between them. CDR1 and CDR2 (germline): SGDLS, YYNGEE. The CDR3 is 15 amino acids. Written as DNA, the CDR3 is TGTGCCAGCAGCGTAGATCTGGGGGCAAGCACTGAAGCTTTCTTT. It translates to CASSVDLGASTEAFF.

The V and J genes are TRBV9 and TRBJ2-2; D gene uncertain. CDR1 is SGDLS and CDR2 is YYNGEE in the germline V gene. With 0 bases removed from V and 4 bases from J, the gap between germline ends came to 13 bases. This CDR3 has 16 residues. The CDR3: CASSVDGGAITGELFF. CDR3 nucleotides: TGTGCCAGCAGCGTAGACGGCGGAGCGATCACCGGGGAGCTGTTTTTT.

The chain joins TRBV30 to TRBJ1-1; 7 positions agree with TRBD1. Per germline, CDR1 GTSNPN and CDR2 SVGIG (reference sequence). The CDR3 has 13 amino acids. The ends lost 4 bases at V and 2 bases at J; junction bases unmatched: 4. The CDR3 spells CAWKAGGNTEAFF. The DNA of the CDR3 is TGTGCCTGGAAGGCAGGGGGTAACACTGAAGCTTTCTTT.

The chain uses TRBV5-1 and TRBJ2-1, with 7 bases fitting TRBD2. With V trimmed by 4 bases and J by 4 bases, 5 bases remained unmatched. CDR1 and CDR2 (germline): SGHRS, YFSETQ. The CDR3 covers 14 residues. The CDR3 DNA reads as TGCGCCAGCAGCGGGGGGGACGTTTACAATGAGCAGTTCTTC. Translated, it gives CASSGGDVYNEQFF. Using reference TRBV5-1 and TRBJ2-1 for the parts outside the CDR3, the full variable domain is KAGVTQTPRYLIKTRGQQVTLSCSPISGHRSVSWYQQTPGQGLQFLFEYFSETQRNKGNFPGRFSGRQFSNSRSEMNVSTLELGDSALYLCASSGGDVYNEQFFGPGTRLTVL.

V is TRBV7-9 and J is TRBJ2-3; D is undetermined. The CDR3 covers 14 residues. The V and J ends lost 1 base and 6 bases respectively, with 11 bases between them. From germline, CDR1 is SEHNR and CDR2 FQNEAQ (reference sequence). CDR3 nucleotides: TGTGCCAGCAGCTTAGTCTCCCTCGCGGATACGCAGTATTTT. Translation gives CASSLVSLADTQYF.

This clonotype was recorded only once. This chain connects TRBV19 to TRBJ1-4, with D possibly TRBD1 on 6 matching bases. V gave up 8 bases and J gave up 0 bases, with 13 bases separating them. Germline-derived CDR1 and CDR2 are LNHDA and SQIVND (reference sequence). The CDR3 runs 15 residues. In DNA, the CDR3 is TGTGCCAGTTCACCAGGGGCCACAACTAATGAAAAACTGTTTTTT. Translated, it gives CASSPGATTNEKLFF. Combining the CDR3 with reference TRBV19 and TRBJ1-4 gives the whole variable domain DGGITQSPKYLFRKEGQNVTLSCEQNLNHDAMYWYRQDPGQGLRLIYYSQIVNDFQKGDIAEGYSVSREKKESFPLTVTSAQKNPTAFYLCASSPGATTNEKLFFGSGTQLSVL.

V usage is TRBV2 and J usage is TRBJ2-3; the D call may be TRBD1 or TRBD2 (5 bases each). This CDR3 comprises 15 residues. Germline CDR1 and CDR2: SNHLY and FYNNEI. The V gene lost 4 bases and the J gene lost 2 bases, with 13 bases spanning the gap. CDR3 amino acids: CASSVRRDLTDTQYF. DNA of the CDR3: TGTGCCAGCAGTGTCCGACGGGACCTCACAGATACGCAGTATTTT.

The V and J genes are TRBV15 and TRBJ2-1; possible D gene TRBD2, 6 bases. CDR1 and CDR2 from the germline V gene are LNHNV and YYDKDF (reference sequence). Trimming removed 3 bases from V and 3 bases from J, with 18 bases in between. CDR3 length equals 17 residues. The CDR3 DNA reads TGTGCCACCAGCAGTCTCGCGGGGAATACGCTCTACAATGAGCAGTTCTTC. It codes for CATSSLAGNTLYNEQFF.

The genes are TRBV7-8 and TRBJ2-7; 9 bases match TRBD1. There are 13 residues in the CDR3. J lost 3 bases, V lost 8 bases, and 5 bases had no gene match. Germline CDR1 SGHVS, CDR2 FQNEAQ. CDR3 in amino acids: CASGRTGDYEQYF. CDR3 coding DNA: TGTGCCAGCGGTAGGACAGGGGACTACGAGCAGTACTTC. Supplemented by reference TRBV7-8 and TRBJ2-7, the full variable domain reads GAGVSQSPRYKVAKRGQDVALRCDPISGHVSLFWYQQALGQGPEFLTYFQNEAQLDKSGLPSDRFFAERPEGSVSTLKIQRTQQEDSAVYLCASGRTGDYEQYFGPGTRLTVT.

The J gene is TRBJ2-7, the V gene TRBV4-3, with unresolved D. The germline V gene encodes CDR1 LGHNA and CDR2 YSLEER. CDR3 length: 15 amino acids. V lost 0 bases, J lost 3 bases, and 12 bases lay in between. The CDR3 DNA follows: TGCGCCAGCAGCCAAGATATAGGACCCCACTACGAGCAGTACTTC. Translation: CASSQDIGPHYEQYF.

The J gene is TRBJ2-1, the V gene TRBV15, with a weak D call TRBD2 (5 bases). The ends were cut back, 1 base at V and 0 bases at J, with 7 bases in the middle. CDR3 size: 15 residues. Germline values: CDR1 LNHNV, CDR2 YYDKDF (reference sequence). The CDR3, as DNA: TGTGCCACCAGCAGAGTAGGGAGCTCCTACAATGAGCAGTTCTTC. Translated, it gives CATSRVGSSYNEQFF.

The gene calls are TRBV13 and TRBJ2-1, with D perhaps given as TRBD1 or TRBD2 (5 bases each). CDR1 is PRHDT, CDR2 FYEKMQ, per germline (reference sequence). Trimming stripped 4 bases from V and 2 bases from J, with 12 bases between. CDR3 length: 15 amino acids. The CDR3 here is CASSSLGAAYNEQFF. DNA of the CDR3: TGTGCCAGCAGCTCCCTCGGGGCTGCCTACAATGAGCAGTTCTTC.

The V call is TRBV20-1, the J call TRBJ2-7, with a weak D call TRBD1 (5 bases). Trimming cost V 6 bases and J 0 bases, with 18 bases left between them. The CDR3 is made up of 15 amino acids. Per the germline V gene, CDR1 is DFQATT and CDR2 is SNEGSKA (reference sequence). The CDR3 nucleotides read TGCAGTGCGCACGGTGTGGGGCCCCTCTCCTACGAGCAGTACTTC. This translates into CSAHGVGPLSYEQYF.